Each of the 6 T cell receptor beta chains below was sequenced from the same sample in a study of CD8+ T cells in alopecia areata. RNA, once extracted, was reverse transcribed into cDNA for use as the sequencing template. This table comes from immunoSEQ multiplex PCR, and its TCRdb copy is limited to in-frame clones, with some not included. The sample holds 250,000 or so clones; about 68% are singletons and the top ten take around 1.2%. Source: CD4+ T cells sorted from blood, taken at week 0. The receptor set was obtained from a human donor with alopecia areata.

This chain uses TRBV2 with TRBJ1-1, with no clear D. This CDR3 is 12 amino acids long. CDR1 SNHLY and CDR2 FYNNEI come from the germline V gene. V dropped 8 bases and J dropped 1 base, with 8 bases sitting between them. CDR3 coding DNA: TGTGCCAGCCAACGACAGAACACTGAAGCTTTCTTT. Translation: CASQRQNTEAFF.

This clone was observed a few times. This chain joins TRBV6-1 and TRBJ2-7; D is unclear. V lost 11 bases and J 7 bases, leaving 6 bases between the germline ends. CDR1 is MNHNS, CDR2 SASEGT, per germline. This CDR3 comprises 8 residues. The DNA for the CDR3 is TGTGCCTCCCAAGAGCAGTACTTC. Translation gives CASQEQYF.

The chain uses TRBV9 and TRBJ2-7; possible D gene TRBD2, 6 bases. Germline CDR1 reads SGDLS; CDR2 reads YYNGEE. The CDR3 consists of 12 residues. V lost 7 bases to trimming and J lost 5 bases, with 13 bases between them. This chain's CDR3 is CASGRGSHEQYF. The DNA of the CDR3 is TGTGCCAGCGGCCGGGGGTCCCACGAGCAGTACTTC.

The chain joins TRBV30 to TRBJ2-1, with 10 bases fitting TRBD2. The CDR3 is made up of 13 amino acids. CDR1 GTSNPN and CDR2 SVGIG come from the germline V gene (reference sequence). The V segment lost 1 base and the J segment 14 bases; nucleotides outside the gene matches: 8. The CDR3 loop reads CAWSGGLANTKFF. The DNA of the CDR3 is TGTGCCTGGAGTGGGGGACTAGCGAACACTAAGTTCTTC.

V is TRBV4-3 and J is TRBJ2-3, with a possible D match to TRBD1 (5 bases). Germline V gene sequence: CDR1 LGHNA, CDR2 YSLEER. The CDR3 length is 17 residues. V was cut by 3 bases and J by 2 bases, with 18 bases left in between. CDR3 in amino acids: CASSHHPQGRNTDTQYF. In nucleotides, the CDR3 is TGCGCCAGCAGCCATCACCCCCAGGGTAGGAACACAGATACGCAGTATTTT.

This clone is a singleton in its sample. This chain joins TRBV9 and TRBJ2-7, with D hard to call. This CDR3 spans 13 amino acids. Germline V gene data show CDR1 as SGDLS and CDR2 as YYNGEE. Trimming cost V 0 bases and J 3 bases, with 7 bases left between them. The CDR3 spells CASSVGHYYEQYF. CDR3 bases: TGTGCCAGCAGCGTAGGGCATTACTACGAGCAGTACTTC.